Below, one T cell receptor beta chain is given with its context. Antigen: not known. The sample belongs to a study of monozygotic twins with inflammatory bowel disease. Study-level findings and limits: Differing immunosuppressive treatments may have added variability to patient repertoires.

Germline V lookup: CDR1 GTSNPN, CDR2 SVGIG (reference sequence). The CDR3 is 16 amino acids. TCRdb re-analyzed the 5' RACE reads; it lists each CDR3 protein once, without DNA. Its table lists 200,000 to 250,000 distinct CDR3 sequences. The genes are TRBV30 and TRBJ2-2; no DNA is available, so the TRBD1 call from TCRdb remains unchecked. Sequencing used blood. The TCR was taken from a human donor with ulcerative colitis or Crohn's disease, or a healthy co-twin of an affected twin (not recorded which). The CDR3 region is CARGTGSPGGTGELFF.